These 8 T cell receptor beta chains came from one sample sequenced in a study of blood T cell repertoires in COVID-19 (dated by TCRdb to the early 2020s). Libraries were made using the immunoSEQ multiplex PCR assay. In its TCRdb copy, this immuneACCESS table keeps in-frame sequences only and misses some clones. Where compared with another copy, unresolved V genes explain less than half of these, and the others have no known cause. The sample yields 240,000 or so clones; about 80% were counted once. About 2% of the sample is in the top ten clones. Sequencing was carried out using peripheral blood. The origin of the receptors is a woman of 80 years or more with acute or convalescent COVID-19.

CDR3 sequence: CASSLRTPGNTIYF. CDR3 nucleotide sequence: TGTGCCAGCAGTCTGAGGACACCTGGAAACACCATATATTTT. The V gene is TRBV5-6, the J gene TRBJ1-3; perhaps TRBD1 as D (5 bases). Trimming cost V 5 bases and J 2 bases, with 11 bases left between them. The CDR3 has 14 amino acids. Germline CDR1 SGHDT, CDR2 YYEEEE. Based on the CDR3 plus reference TRBV5-6 and TRBJ1-3, the full variable domain is DAGVTQSPTHLIKTRGQQVTLRCSPKSGHDTVSWYQQALGQGPQFIFQYYEEEERQRGNFPDRFSGHQFPNYSSELNVNALLLGDSALYLCASSLRTPGNTIYFGEGSWLTVV.

The chain's CDR3 is CASSLGQDREAYGYTF. The CDR3 region has the DNA TGCGCCAGCAGCTTGGGGCAGGACAGGGAGGCCTATGGCTACACCTTC. The chain couples TRBV5-1 to TRBJ1-2; TRBD1 matches at 8 bases. Germline values: CDR1 SGHRS, CDR2 YFSETQ. This CDR3 contains 16 residues. V shed 0 bases, J shed 4 bases, and the junction held 8 bases outside the gene matches.

This rearrangement joins TRBV19 to TRBJ1-1; D is undetermined. Germline-derived CDR1 and CDR2 are LNHDA and SQIVND (reference sequence). This CDR3 spans 13 amino acids. Trimming took 0 bases from V and 5 from J, leaving 7 bases between them. The CDR3 loop reads CASSIDYRTEAFF. The CDR3 DNA is TGTGCCAGTAGTATAGATTATCGGACTGAAGCTTTCTTT.

The chain has TRBV18 and TRBJ1-1; TRBD1 agrees at 7 bases. Germline CDR1 is KGHSH and CDR2 is LQKENI. V was pared by 4 bases and J by 1 base, with 12 bases of the junction left unmatched. The CDR3 is made up of 17 amino acids. CDR3 DNA sequence: TGTGCCAGCTCACGCTCACCAAACCCAGGGGGGAACACTGAAGCTTTCTTT. Translation: CASSRSPNPGGNTEAFF.

This rearrangement joins TRBV11-2 to TRBJ2-4; 9 bases line up with TRBD1. The length of the CDR3 is 12 residues. The germline CDR1 and CDR2 sequences are SGHAT and FQNNGV. After removal of 5 bases from V and 14 bases from J, the junction contained 7 bases not matched to a gene. CDR3 sequence reads: CASSPDRGLEYF. The DNA for the CDR3 is TGTGCCAGCAGCCCCGACAGGGGGTTAGAGTACTTC.

The chain links TRBV27 to TRBJ1-1, with a possible D match to TRBD1 (6 bases). V lost 6 bases and J 1 base, leaving 12 bases between the germline ends. There are 14 residues in the CDR3. Germline V lookup: CDR1 MNHEY, CDR2 SMNVEV (reference sequence). As DNA, the CDR3 is TGTGCCAGCAGCGTCCAGGGGAAGAACACTGAAGCTTTCTTT. This encodes CASSVQGKNTEAFF.

The chain combines TRBV3-1 (or the pseudogene TRBV3-2) with TRBJ1-2, with TRBD1 matching over 10 bases. Germline CDR1 is LGHDT and CDR2 is YNNKEL (reference sequence). The length of the CDR3 is 14 residues. The V segment lost 4 bases and the J segment 7 bases; nucleotides outside the gene matches: 6. CDR3 amino acids: CASSLPDRGGGYTF. The CDR3 nucleotides read TGTGCCAGCAGCCTCCCGGACAGGGGGGGTGGCTACACCTTC.

This clone has a single count. The chain has TRBV20-1 and TRBJ2-3; D perhaps matches TRBD2 (6 bases). This CDR3 is 14 amino acids long. The V end lost 3 bases, the J end lost 5 bases, and 15 bases lay between the germline ends. Germline CDR1 is DFQATT and CDR2 is SNEGSKA (reference sequence). CDR3 nucleotide sequence: TGCAGTGCTAGTAAGGGGATCGGGGGAGATACGCAGTATTTT. Translated, it gives CSASKGIGGDTQYF.